This TCR beta chain was obtained from a study of T cell responses to AZD1222 COVID-19 vaccine. Notes on the study in general: There were vaccine-associated CD4 TCRs across spike, dominant at 160-218 and 743-854.

This CDR3 has 16 amino acids. Trimming at V came to 5 bases and at J to 2 bases, leaving 6 bases not matched to a gene. Germline V gene data show CDR1 as MNHEY and CDR2 as SMNVEV (reference sequence). This clone has at least ten counts. The antigen remains unidentified. Method: immunoSEQ multiplex PCR; TCRdb's copy keeps in-frame clones and lacks some. The sample has roughly 200,000 clones, around 94% seen once; the top ten hold over 1.5%. The source material was peripheral blood, sampled 28 days after the second dose of the MenACWY control vaccine. J is TRBJ2-2 and V is TRBV27, with 9 nucleotides matching TRBD2. The clonotype was recovered from an adult who received the MenACWY meningococcal vaccine as a control. CDR3 residues: CASSRAGGINTGELFF. The CDR3 region has the DNA TGTGCCAGCAGTCGGGCGGGAGGGATTAACACCGGGGAGCTGTTTTTT.